A single sample gave rise to the 26 T cell receptor beta chains below, sequenced in a study of T cell repertoires in cytomegalovirus infection. What these receptors recognize is not known. MiXCR, applied by TCRdb to the reads, yields one record per CDR3 protein. This table holds about 770,000 distinct CDR3 sequences, approximately 32% found once. Sample: cultured CD8+ T cells from PBMCs, taken from culture after CMV antigen stimulation. The receptors come from a human donor in good health (CMV status not recorded). Some clones in this sample may be carry-over from other donors' samples.

Only a few counts were recorded for this clonotype. The chain couples TRBV6-1 to TRBJ2-7; D possibly corresponds to TRBD1 (5 bases). The germline V gene has CDR1 MNHNS and CDR2 SASEGT. The CDR3 has 13 residues. V was trimmed by 3 bases and J by 2 bases, leaving 8 bases between them. CDR3 in DNA: TGTGCCAGCAGTGACGACAGCCCCTACGAGCAGTACTTC. Protein product: CASSDDSPYEQYF.

This clonotype was picked up a small number of times. This chain joins TRBV7-9 and TRBJ2-7; 9 bases are shared with TRBD1. Germline V gene lookup returns CDR1 SEHNR and CDR2 FQNEAQ (reference sequence). The CDR3 extends over 17 amino acids. Trimming cost V 4 bases and J 1 base; bases outside gene matches: 11. CDR3 DNA: TGTGCCAGCAGCTCCCCGGGACAGGGATCGGCTTCCTACGAGCAGTACTTC. This codes for CASSSPGQGSASYEQYF. The whole variable domain, filled in from reference TRBV7-9 and TRBJ2-7, reads DTGVSQNPRHKITKRGQNVTFRCDPISEHNRLYWYRQTLGQGPEFLTYFQNEAQLEKSRLLSDRFSAERPKGSFSTLEIQRTEQGDSAMYLCASSSPGQGSASYEQYFGPGTRLTVT.

This chain's CDR3 is CASSPDTDRVYGYTF. The CDR3 nucleotides read TGTGCCAGCAGCCCTGACACTGACAGGGTCTATGGCTACACCTTC. V gene TRBV5-4 combines with J gene TRBJ1-2; 7 bases are a match to TRBD1. Trimming cost V 4 bases and J 4 bases; bases outside gene matches: 10. This CDR3 spans 15 amino acids. In germline, CDR1 is SGHNT, CDR2 YYREEE (reference sequence).

The gene calls are TRBV20-1 and TRBJ2-1, with 8 bases lining up with TRBD2. Germline V gene data show CDR1 as DFQATT and CDR2 as SNEGSKA (reference sequence). CDR3 size: 14 residues. Trimming cost V 4 bases and J 0 bases; bases outside gene matches: 2. Here the CDR3 DNA reads TGCAGTGCTAAAGCGGGGGCCTCCTACAATGAGCAGTTCTTC. Protein sequence: CSAKAGASYNEQFF.

Many counts were recorded for this clonotype. The chain recombines TRBV12-3 or TRBV12-4 with TRBJ2-7; D possibly corresponds to TRBD2 (6 bases). CDR3 size: 13 residues. Trimming cost V 5 bases and J 0 bases, with 8 bases left between them. CDR3 coding DNA: TGTGCCAGCAGTCTGGGACTCTCCTACGAGCAGTACTTC. Amino acid sequence: CASSLGLSYEQYF.

The chain is built from TRBV6-2 or TRBV6-3 and TRBJ2-1; TRBD2 matches 7 bases. The germline gives CDR1 MNHEY, CDR2 SVGEGT. V dropped 8 bases and J dropped 4; count of bases not matched to a gene: 5. There are 13 residues in the CDR3. The CDR3, as DNA: TGTGCCAGCGATAGCGGGTCATACAATGAGCAGTTCTTC. Its protein is CASDSGSYNEQFF.

The rearrangement joins TRBV7-8 to TRBJ2-7; no clear D. V dropped 2 bases and J dropped 2 bases, with 4 bases sitting between them. The CDR3 runs 12 residues. The V gene's germline CDR1 is SGHVS and CDR2 FQNEAQ. This chain's CDR3 is CASSLQTYEQYV. The DNA for the CDR3 is TGTGCCAGCAGCTTACAGACCTACGAGCAGTACGTC.

The rearrangement links TRBV12-3 or TRBV12-4 to TRBJ2-7; D gene uncertain. The CDR3 sequence is 13 residues long. V was shortened by 5 bases and J by 3 bases, with 11 bases between the two germline ends. This chain's CDR3 is CASSSRGNYEQYF. CDR3 DNA sequence: TGTGCCAGCAGTAGTCGTGGCAACTACGAGCAGTACTTC.

This clonotype was picked up a small number of times. The rearrangement joins TRBV4-1 to TRBJ2-5; weak D call: TRBD2 (5 bases). Deletions cut 0 bases from V and 7 bases from J, with 12 bases between. CDR3 size: 14 residues. Germline CDR1 and CDR2: MGHRA and YSYEKL. The CDR3 here is CASSQEHSAGTQYF. The CDR3, as DNA: TGCGCCAGCAGCCAAGAACATTCGGCGGGGACCCAGTACTTC.

The CDR3 sequence: CSARVRGETYGYTF. For the CDR3, the DNA is TGCAGTGCTAGAGTCAGGGGCGAGACCTATGGCTACACCTTC. This chain uses TRBV20-1 with TRBJ1-2, with D tentatively TRBD1 (6 bases). V lost 1 base to trimming and J lost 4 bases, with 13 bases between them. The CDR3 is 14 amino acids. CDR1 is DFQATT, CDR2 SNEGSKA, per germline (reference sequence).

In its sample, this clonotype was seen a few times. The rearrangement joins TRBV4-1 to TRBJ1-2; 7 bases fit TRBD1. CDR3 length: 16 amino acids. Germline V lookup: CDR1 MGHRA, CDR2 YSYEKL. Trimming cost V 4 bases and J 0 bases; bases outside gene matches: 8. The CDR3 bases are TGCGCCAGCAGCCCTGGTTCAGGGGGAGCTAACTATGGCTACACCTTC. It codes for CASSPGSGGANYGYTF.

This clonotype was counted between two and nine times. This chain connects TRBV27 to TRBJ1-2, with 8 bases lining up with TRBD1. Germline CDR1 MNHEY, CDR2 SMNVEV (reference sequence). The CDR3 loop spans 14 amino acids. V dropped 7 bases and J dropped 4; count of bases not matched to a gene: 8. The chain's CDR3 is CASTTGGKSYGYTF. Written as DNA, the CDR3 is TGTGCCAGCACCACAGGGGGAAAAAGCTATGGCTACACCTTC.

The sample holds a few counts of this clonotype. V is TRBV20-1 and J is TRBJ2-7; the match to TRBD2 covers 8 bases. The germline CDR1 and CDR2 sequences are DFQATT and SNEGSKA (reference sequence). The ends lost 3 bases at V and 0 bases at J; junction bases unmatched: 10. CDR3 length equals 16 residues. CDR3 nucleotide sequence: TGCAGTGCTAGGGACCGGGAGGGCAGGTCCTCCTACGAGCAGTACGTC. This sequence encodes CSARDREGRSSYEQYV.

The V gene is TRBV28, the J gene TRBJ1-4, with 7 positions matching TRBD1. The length of the CDR3 is 16 residues. After removal of 6 bases from V and 7 bases from J, the junction contained 14 bases not matched to a gene. The germline V gene encodes CDR1 MDHEN and CDR2 SYDVKM. The chain's CDR3 is CASSPWQGDEGEKLFF. Written as DNA, the CDR3 is TGTGCCAGCAGCCCTTGGCAGGGGGATGAGGGTGAAAAACTGTTTTTT.

Many counts were recorded for this clonotype. This chain connects TRBV6-5 to TRBJ1-5; TRBD1 is a possible D gene (5 bases). From germline, CDR1 is MNHEY and CDR2 SVGAGI. V lost 3 bases, J lost 0 bases, and 18 bases lay in between. CDR3 length: 18 amino acids. The CDR3 DNA reads TGTGCCAGCAGTTATAGGGACGTAGGCGGGTATAGCAATCAGCCCCAGCATTTT. Its protein is CASSYRDVGGYSNQPQHF.

This clonotype turned up a few times. This chain links TRBV7-6 with TRBJ2-3; 7 bases map to TRBD2. The CDR3 has 15 amino acids. Per the germline V gene, CDR1 is SGHVS and CDR2 is FNYEAQ. V dropped 6 bases and J dropped 1; count of bases not matched to a gene: 7. Here the CDR3 reads CASRPTSVGTDTQYF. Written as DNA, the CDR3 is TGTGCCAGCAGACCTACTAGCGTTGGCACAGATACGCAGTATTTT.

This clonotype was detected only a few times. CDR3 bases: TGTGCCAGCAGCGTAGGGACAGGGAACGAGCAGTACTTC. Amino acids: CASSVGTGNEQYF. The genes are TRBV11-2 and TRBJ2-7; TRBD1 aligns across 9 bases. In germline, CDR1 is SGHAT, CDR2 FQNNGV. CDR3 length: 13 residues. Trimming took 5 bases from V and 5 from J; bases not matched to a gene: 4. The whole variable domain, filled in from reference TRBV11-2 and TRBJ2-7, reads EAGVAQSPRYKIIEKRQSVAFWCNPISGHATLYWYQQILGQGPKLLIQFQNNGVVDDSQLPKDRFSAERLKGVDSTLKIQPAKLEDSAVYLCASSVGTGNEQYFGPGTRLTVT.

The rearrangement joins TRBV6-5 to TRBJ2-7; D is perhaps TRBD1 (6 bases). Germline lookup yields CDR1 MNHEY and CDR2 SVGAGI. This CDR3 is 15 amino acids long. The V gene lost 7 bases and the J gene lost 2 bases, with 18 bases spanning the gap. The CDR3 sequence: CASIKPGTYPYEQYF. The CDR3 coding sequence is TGTGCCAGCATTAAACCCGGGACATACCCCTACGAGCAGTACTTC.

This clonotype occurred a few times. V gene TRBV5-4 combines with J gene TRBJ1-1; 9 bases match TRBD1. The CDR3 is made up of 18 amino acids. The V gene's germline CDR1 is SGHNT and CDR2 YYREEE (reference sequence). With 0 bases clipped from V and 4 bases from J, the junction kept 13 bases outside the gene matches. CDR3 in DNA: TGTGCCAGCAGCTTGGGCCAGACAGGGGGTCCGCCAGGCACTGAAGCTTTCTTT. Residues: CASSLGQTGGPPGTEAFF.

This clonotype was found many times. One end of the junction does not line up with germline, which may come from a read error. The rearrangement links TRBV7-7 to TRBJ1-1; D unclear. The CDR3 loop spans 16 amino acids. Germline CDR1 reads SSHAT; CDR2 reads FNYEAQ (reference sequence). The CDR3: CASSPIRGPGSGEAFF. In DNA form, the CDR3 reads TGTGCTAGCAGCCCCATACGAGGTCCAGGAAGCGGTGAAGCTTTCTTT.

This clonotype was counted at least ten times. The chain's CDR3 is CASSFGTGLEAFF. Written as DNA, the CDR3 is TGTGCCAGCAGCTTCGGGACAGGGCTTGAAGCTTTCTTT. This chain uses TRBV7-8 with TRBJ1-1; 9 bases align to TRBD1. The junction had 3 bases not matched to a gene; V was cut back by 3 bases and J by 7 bases. Germline values: CDR1 SGHVS, CDR2 FQNEAQ. The CDR3 sequence is 13 residues long.

There are many counts of this clonotype. V usage is TRBV7-9 and J usage is TRBJ2-7; D is unresolved. Per the germline V gene, CDR1 is SEHNR and CDR2 is FQNEAQ (reference sequence). Trimming stripped 5 bases from V and 5 bases from J, with 13 bases between. The CDR3 sequence is 13 residues long. As DNA, the CDR3 is TGTGCCAGCAGCCCTAAGATCTGGGACGAGCAGTACTTC. Translated, it gives CASSPKIWDEQYF. Drawing the rest from reference TRBV7-9 and TRBJ2-7, the complete variable domain is DTGVSQNPRHKITKRGQNVTFRCDPISEHNRLYWYRQTLGQGPEFLTYFQNEAQLEKSRLLSDRFSAERPKGSFSTLEIQRTEQGDSAMYLCASSPKIWDEQYFGPGTRLTVT.

This clonotype was seen at least ten times. This chain joins TRBV12-3 or TRBV12-4 and TRBJ2-1; D could derive from TRBD1 or TRBD2 (5 bases each). V gave up 6 bases and J gave up 3 bases, with 12 bases separating them. The length of the CDR3 is 14 residues. As DNA, the CDR3 is TGTGCCAGCAGGATCGGGACCAACTACAATGAGCAGTTCTTC. It encodes CASRIGTNYNEQFF.

The chain joins TRBV19 to TRBJ2-2, with D hard to call. Germline CDR1 is LNHDA and CDR2 is SQIVND (reference sequence). This CDR3 is 13 amino acids long. The V end was cut by 7 bases, the J end by 7 bases, with 13 bases between. The CDR3, as DNA: TGTGCCAGTACCCCTTGGGGTGGCGGGGAGCTGTTTTTT. Residues: CASTPWGGGELFF.

The CDR3 sequence: CASSLITREHEQFF. The CDR3 bases are TGTGCCAGCAGCTTAATAACCAGGGAACATGAGCAGTTCTTC. The chain joins TRBV7-9 to TRBJ2-1, with D possibly TRBD1 on 5 matching bases. CDR1 is SEHNR, CDR2 FQNEAQ, per germline (reference sequence). The V end was cut by 2 bases, the J end by 8 bases, with 13 bases between. This CDR3 is 14 amino acids long.

The V and J genes are TRBV20-1 and TRBJ1-2; 8 bases line up with TRBD1. The length of the CDR3 is 13 residues. The germline V gene encodes CDR1 DFQATT and CDR2 SNEGSKA (reference sequence). The trim removed 7 bases at V and 1 base at J, leaving 5 bases unmatched. CDR3 protein: CSVPTGGNYGYTF. In DNA form, the CDR3 reads TGCAGTGTTCCCACAGGGGGTAACTATGGCTACACCTTC.